This T cell receptor (beta chain) was retrieved from a study of lymphopenia after photon versus proton radiotherapy. A word on this clone: Its antigen is unidentified.

The study's findings and limits: Only patients who died were analyzed for survival; proton advantage is unproven.

This CDR3 comprises 14 residues. Germline assignment: CDR1 SGHTA and CDR2 FQGNSA. V was pared by 2 bases and J by 0 bases, with 8 bases between. Method: immunoSEQ multiplex PCR; TCRdb's copy keeps in-frame clones and lacks some. This table has roughly 25,000 clones, more than 80% appearing once. The specimen comprised peripheral blood, sampled from a patient treated with photon-based radiotherapy. The chain recombines TRBV7-2 with TRBJ2-7, with D hard to call. The clonotype comes from a man younger than 40 with gastric cancer. For the CDR3, the DNA is TGTGCCAGCAGCTTAATTAGGAGCTCCTACGAGCAGTACTTC. It is translated as CASSLIRSSYEQYF.